This T cell receptor beta chain was captured by sequencing in a study of T-cell reconstitution after alpha-beta-depleted transplantation in children. Study-wide findings and caveats: Some patients showed high day-60 TCRbeta diversity, which derived from surviving recipient T cells and thymic progenitors. A year post-transplant, T-cell counts and diversity derived mostly from newly produced T cells. Two months or so post-transplant, alpha-beta T cells reportedly derived from several hundred expanded graft clones.

Unique molecular identifiers were used to barcode this TCRbeta library. MiXCR, run by TCRdb on the PCR reads, gives a single entry per CDR3 protein. The data show 700,000 or so distinct CDR3 sequences, with around 13% seen just once and 0.79% held by the top ten. This clonotype has only a few counts. What it binds is not known. CDR3 size: 12 residues. Trimming took 10 bases from V and 3 from J, leaving 10 bases between them. Germline V gene lookup returns CDR1 MDHEN and CDR2 SYDVKM. Sequencing was performed on PBMCs, taken before TCRalphabeta/CD19-depleted stem cell transplant. The chain links TRBV28 to TRBJ2-1; TRBD1 or TRBD2 may be the D gene (5 bases each). This receptor was obtained from a girl aged 2 to 10 with congenital amegakaryocytic thrombocytopenia, due to receive a stem cell transplant. The CDR3 loop reads CATRDRYNEQFF. In DNA, the CDR3 is TGTGCCACTCGGGACCGCTACAATGAGCAGTTCTTC.